This T cell receptor beta chain originates from a study of blood T cell repertoires in COVID-19. As originally analysed: Estimated nucleated cell counts came from reference gene primer amplification. TCRdb's copy holds only in-frame clones and misses some; the assay was immunoSEQ multiplex PCR. D and trimming were read from the DNA, whereas the V and J calls and clone size are those reported in that table. There are 350,000 to 400,000 clones in the sample; about 90% occur only once, and approximately 3% lies in the top ten. The V end lost 6 bases, the J end lost 1 base, and 15 bases lay between the germline ends. This CDR3 is built from 15 residues. Germline assignment: CDR1 LNHDA and CDR2 SQIVND (reference sequence).

The TCR was taken from a woman in her 30s with COVID-19, enrolled during active disease. The chain recombines TRBV19 with TRBJ1-2; tentatively, D is TRBD1 (6 bases). The specimen was peripheral blood. CDR3 sequence reads: CASSPDSTINYGYTF. Written as DNA, the CDR3 is TGTGCCAGTAGCCCGGACAGTACGATTAACTATGGCTACACCTTC.